This TCR beta chain comes out of a study of T cell responses to AZD1222 COVID-19 vaccine. Overall study findings and caveats: It was only after the peak T cell response that any repertoires were sampled. Regions left unmutated in variants are reportedly the target of nearly half of spike-specific TCRs.

Trimming shortened V by 0 bases and J by 5 bases, and 11 bases separated the two germline ends. Looked up from germline, CDR1 is SGDLS and CDR2 is YYNGEE. The CDR3 loop spans 15 amino acids. Regarding this clone: What it recognizes is unknown.

Sequencing used immunoSEQ multiplex PCR; TCRdb keeps in-frame clones, though not all of them. The sample holds approximately 160,000 clones, 87% seen once. The sample here was peripheral blood, taken on day 0 of AZD1222 vaccination. The gene calls are TRBV9 and TRBJ1-4; D is undetermined. This sequence originates from an adult in good health. The CDR3 nucleotides read TGTGCCAGCAGCGTAGGAGACGGTCGAAATGAAAAACTGTTTTTT. Its translation is CASSVGDGRNEKLFF.